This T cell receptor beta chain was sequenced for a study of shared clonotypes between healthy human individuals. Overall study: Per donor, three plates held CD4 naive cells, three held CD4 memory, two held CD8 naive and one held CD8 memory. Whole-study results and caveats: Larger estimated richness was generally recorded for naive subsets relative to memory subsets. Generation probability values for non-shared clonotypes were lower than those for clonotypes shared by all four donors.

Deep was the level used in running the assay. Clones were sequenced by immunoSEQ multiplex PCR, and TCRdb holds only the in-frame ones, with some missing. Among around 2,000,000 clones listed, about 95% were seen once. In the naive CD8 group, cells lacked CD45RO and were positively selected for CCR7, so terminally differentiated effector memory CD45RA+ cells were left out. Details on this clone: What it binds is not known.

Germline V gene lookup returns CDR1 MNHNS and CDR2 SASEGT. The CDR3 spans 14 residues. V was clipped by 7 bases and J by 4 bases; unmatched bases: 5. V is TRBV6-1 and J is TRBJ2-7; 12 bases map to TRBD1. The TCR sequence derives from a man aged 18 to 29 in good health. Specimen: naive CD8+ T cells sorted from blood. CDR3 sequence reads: CASKWDRGHYEQYF. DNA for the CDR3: TGTGCCAGCAAGTGGGACAGGGGGCATTACGAGCAGTACTTC.